The rows below give T cell receptor beta chains drawn from one sample of a study of T cells in tuberculosis. TCRdb keeps only in-frame clones here, not all; method: immunoSEQ multiplex PCR. The sample has 80,000 to 90,000 clones, roughly 93% seen once. Sequencing was carried out using CD1b-GMM tetramer-negative cells sorted from PBMCs. These receptors all come from an adult woman with latent tuberculosis. Both conserved end residues are part of each CDR3.

14,TRBJ1-5,TRBV10-1,CASSESGRYQPQHF
16,TRBJ2-1,TRBV5-1,CASSFSWTSGYNEQFF
15,TRBJ1-2,TRBV5-4,CASSQWTGGNYGYTF
15,TRBJ1-2,TRBV4-1,CASSQDQGLSYGYTF
15,TRBJ2-3,TRBV7-3,CASSPGTGRTDTQYF
13,TRBJ1-6,TRBV4-1,CASNRGGDSPLHF
17,TRBJ1-2,TRBV9,CASSVYDESRVTEGYTF
13,TRBJ1-6,TRBV27,CASRTGVRSPLHF
12,TRBJ2-1,TRBV27,CASSLGLGRQFF
16,TRBJ1-6,TRBV7-2,CASSSYGQALNSPLHF
15,TRBJ1-4,TRBV4-1,CASSPRRGPNEKLFF
18,TRBJ1-2,TRBV29-1,CSVEDYRDRGWGAYGYTF
15,TRBJ1-2,TRBV19,CASSLTGWGNYGYTF
14,TRBJ1-1,TRBV5-1,CASDTGGKNTEAFF
14,TRBJ1-2,TRBV2,CASSDGPSVYGYTF
15,TRBJ2-1,TRBV6-1,CASRGIPGGPGEQFF
17,TRBJ1-2,TRBV5-4,CASSYPGQVTISGGYTF
16,TRBJ2-3,TRBV29-1,CSVATSGGVRTDTQYF
14,TRBJ2-5,TRBV11-2,CASSLASGVETQYF
16,TRBJ2-3,TRBV7-2,CASSLDLAGATDTQYF
16,TRBJ1-1,TRBV18,CASSPAIYSSNTEAFF
13,TRBJ1-3,TRBV7-6,CASSPSPGNTIYF
15,TRBJ1-1,TRBV2,CASKRDSPENTEAFF
21,TRBJ2-6,TRBV28,CASSPPGTGSPSLSGANVLTF
15,TRBJ1-2,TRBV5-4,CASSPGGGEGYGYTF
15,TRBJ2-5,TRBV6-5,CASNPRTSGGREQYF
15,TRBJ2-4,TRBV19,CASKEGQGGQNIQYF
15,TRBJ1-1,TRBV6-1,CASSELAGGFAEAFF
15,TRBJ2-2,TRBV9,CASSVGQVNTGELFF